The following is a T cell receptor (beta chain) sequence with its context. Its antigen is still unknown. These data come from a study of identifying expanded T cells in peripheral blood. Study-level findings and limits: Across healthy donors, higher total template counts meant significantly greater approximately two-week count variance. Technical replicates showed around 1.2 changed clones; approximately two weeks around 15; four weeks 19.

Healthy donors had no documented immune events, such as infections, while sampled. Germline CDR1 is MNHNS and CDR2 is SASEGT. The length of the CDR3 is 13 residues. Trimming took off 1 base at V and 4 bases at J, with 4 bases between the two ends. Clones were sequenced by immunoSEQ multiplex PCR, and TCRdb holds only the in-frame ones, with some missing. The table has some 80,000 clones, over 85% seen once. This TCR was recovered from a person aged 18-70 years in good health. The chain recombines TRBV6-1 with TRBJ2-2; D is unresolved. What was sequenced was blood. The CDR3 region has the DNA TGTGCCAGCAGTGAAGGGTTCACCGGGGAGCTGTTTTTT. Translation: CASSEGFTGELFF.